The 26 T cell receptor beta chains below were found in one sample sequenced in a study of cytomegalovirus exposure and HLA in healthy donors. The PCR used 60 Vbeta and 13 Jbeta primers. The method was immunoSEQ multiplex PCR; TCRdb's version includes in-frame clones alone and lacks a portion of them. This table holds 100,000 to 150,000 clones, about 85% found once. Sequencing used PBMCs. Receptors originate from a boy younger than 18 in good health and CMV-seronegative.

The table lists this clone with a count of one. This rearrangement joins TRBV29-1 to TRBJ2-2, with 8 bases identical to TRBD2. Germline V gene lookup returns CDR1 SQVTM and CDR2 ANQGSEA. This CDR3 comprises 14 residues. V trimming: 5 bases; J trimming: 4 bases; junction bases outside the gene matches: 6. CDR3 residues: CSVSGAGVTGELFF. The CDR3 coding sequence is TGCAGCGTTTCCGGAGCGGGAGTCACCGGGGAGCTGTTTTTT.

The gene calls are TRBV19 and TRBJ2-2; D ambiguous. Germline CDR1 LNHDA, CDR2 SQIVND (reference sequence). V lost 3 bases to trimming and J lost 2 bases, with 4 bases between them. The CDR3 spans 13 residues. The CDR3 DNA is TGTGCCAGTAGTATCTTTAACACCGGGGAGCTGTTTTTT. This encodes CASSIFNTGELFF.

The J gene is TRBJ2-1, the V gene TRBV9, with 8 bases aligning to TRBD2. Germline trimming cut 0 bases from V and 7 bases from J; bases unmatched to any gene: 3. The CDR3 is 14 residues long. From germline, CDR1 is SGDLS and CDR2 YYNGEE. In DNA form, the CDR3 reads TGTGCCAGCAGCGTAGACGGGGGGGCAAATGAGCAGTTCTTC. This sequence encodes CASSVDGGANEQFF.

The chain recombines TRBV7-9 with TRBJ2-7; 7 nucleotides match TRBD1. Germline V gene data show CDR1 as SEHNR and CDR2 as FQNEAQ (reference sequence). Trimming at V came to 2 bases and at J to 3 bases, leaving 16 bases not matched to a gene. The CDR3 loop spans 18 amino acids. In nucleotides, the CDR3 is TGTGCCAGCAGCTTACTCAAGGCCGGGACAGACCCATACTACGAGCAGTACTTC. Protein sequence: CASSLLKAGTDPYYEQYF.

The V call is TRBV2, the J call TRBJ2-7; D unclear. The V end was cut by 7 bases, the J end by 0 bases, with 7 bases between. From germline, CDR1 is SNHLY and CDR2 FYNNEI. The CDR3 sequence is 12 residues long. This chain's CDR3 is CASKPDSYEQYF. CDR3 sequence (DNA): TGTGCCAGCAAACCAGACTCCTACGAGCAGTACTTC.

The chain employs TRBV7-9 and TRBJ2-5, with no clear D. This CDR3 is built from 13 residues. The germline CDR1 and CDR2 sequences are SEHNR and FQNEAQ (reference sequence). V was cut by 3 bases and J by 1 base, with 6 bases left in between. The CDR3 DNA is TGTGCCAGCAGCTTTTCCAGCCAAGAGACCCAGTACTTC. It yields the protein CASSFSSQETQYF.

V gene TRBV27 combines with J gene TRBJ2-3; 10 bases are shared with TRBD2. Trimming removed 3 bases from V and 6 bases from J; junction bases left unmatched: 21. This CDR3 is 20 amino acids long. Per the germline V gene, CDR1 is MNHEY and CDR2 is SMNVEV (reference sequence). CDR3 in DNA: TGTGCCAGCAGTTTTGAAATTCCCGGATCCACTAGCGGGATCACCGATACGCAGTATTTT. Residues: CASSFEIPGSTSGITDTQYF.

This clone was counted a few times. The rearrangement uses TRBV5-5 and TRBJ1-6; 7 bases are shared with TRBD1. This CDR3 has 16 amino acids. J gave up 7 bases and V 3 bases, and 10 bases lay outside the gene matches. Looked up from germline, CDR1 is SGHKS and CDR2 is YYEKEE (reference sequence). CDR3 sequence: CASSSRDSDRNSPLHF. DNA for the CDR3: TGTGCCAGCAGCTCCCGGGACAGCGATAGGAATTCACCCCTCCACTTT.

J is TRBJ1-1 and V is TRBV5-1, with D tentatively TRBD1 (6 bases). The CDR3 length is 14 residues. CDR1 is SGHRS and CDR2 is YFSETQ in the germline V gene. The V end lost 0 bases, the J end lost 10 bases, and 16 bases lay between the germline ends. The CDR3 sequence is CASSLEAGARVAFF. The CDR3 DNA is TGCGCCAGCAGCTTGGAGGCGGGGGCGCGTGTAGCTTTCTTT.

The chain links TRBV27 to TRBJ2-2, with a tentative D call TRBD1 (5 bases). The CDR3 consists of 15 residues. Germline V gene sequence: CDR1 MNHEY, CDR2 SMNVEV (reference sequence). V was clipped by 4 bases and J by 2 bases, with 11 bases between them. In DNA form, the CDR3 reads TGTGCCAGCAGTTGGACACTTGTCAACACCGGGGAGCTGTTTTTT. Its protein is CASSWTLVNTGELFF.

CDR3 sequence (DNA): TGTGCCTGGGGTCAGGACAGGGGGCGCGTGAATGAGCAGTTCTTC. Encoded protein: CAWGQDRGRVNEQFF. The chain recombines TRBV30 with TRBJ2-1; 11 positions agree with TRBD1. Germline V CDR1 and CDR2: GTSNPN, SVGIG (reference sequence). This CDR3 has 15 residues. V lost 5 bases and J lost 7; bases outside the gene matches: 10.

The chain combines TRBV5-1 with TRBJ2-1; 8 bases fit TRBD1. This CDR3 region has 15 residues. Germline CDR1 reads SGHRS; CDR2 reads YFSETQ. The V segment lost 4 bases and the J segment 7 bases; nucleotides outside the gene matches: 10. The CDR3 region is CASSLRDRIGNEQFF. CDR3 nucleotide sequence: TGCGCCAGCAGCCTCCGGGACAGGATTGGGAATGAGCAGTTCTTC.

This rearrangement joins TRBV5-8 to TRBJ1-1; D remains unclear. With 4 bases removed from V and 11 bases from J, the gap between germline ends came to 12 bases. Germline V lookup: CDR1 SGHTS, CDR2 YDEGEE. The CDR3 has 11 residues. The DNA of the CDR3 is TGTGCCAGCAGCCTGACCGGGGAGGCTTTCTTT. Translation: CASSLTGEAFF.

V usage is TRBV4-1 and J usage is TRBJ2-3; D gene unclear. Germline CDR1 is MGHRA and CDR2 is YSYEKL. The CDR3 extends over 15 amino acids. Trimming removed 1 base from V and 0 bases from J, with 8 bases in between. The CDR3 coding sequence is TGCGCCAGCAGCCAAGGGGCAGTAAGCACAGATACGCAGTATTTT. It translates to CASSQGAVSTDTQYF.

This clone was recorded only once. The V call is TRBV19, the J call TRBJ1-5; 9 bases are shared with TRBD1. The CDR3 is made up of 14 amino acids. Trimming at V came to 5 bases and at J to 4 bases, leaving 3 bases not matched to a gene. The V gene's germline CDR1 is LNHDA and CDR2 SQIVND (reference sequence). The CDR3 spells CASSSDRGNQPQHF. The DNA of the CDR3 is TGTGCCAGTAGTTCAGACAGGGGGAATCAGCCCCAGCATTTT.

V usage is TRBV5-1 and J usage is TRBJ2-3, with 10 bases that match TRBD2. Germline loops: CDR1 SGHRS, CDR2 YFSETQ. The CDR3 loop spans 18 amino acids. The ends lost 0 bases at V and 0 bases at J; junction bases unmatched: 7. CDR3 coding DNA: TGCGCCAGCAGCTTGGGTAGCGGGGGGTCCCTAAGCACAGATACGCAGTATTTT. Translating gives CASSLGSGGSLSTDTQYF.

The CDR3 DNA reads as TGTGCCAGCAGTGTATTAGACTCCTACAATGAGCAGTTCTTC. Its protein product is CASSVLDSYNEQFF. The V and J genes are TRBV6-1 and TRBJ2-1, with D unclear. The CDR3 spans 14 residues. CDR1 is MNHNS, CDR2 SASEGT, per germline. V was cut by 4 bases and J by 0 bases, with 7 bases left in between.

Points on this clone: One junction end does not reproduce the germline sequence, and a read error may be involved. The CDR3 DNA follows: TGTGCCACCTACAGAGATGTTCGGAAGGACAGGGTCGTCCGGGGAGCTGTTTTT. Its protein is CATYRDVRKDRVVRGAVF. This rearrangement joins TRBV15 to TRBJ2-2; 8 nucleotides align to TRBD1. Per germline, CDR1 LNHNV and CDR2 YYDKDF (reference sequence). The CDR3 is 18 amino acids.

The chain couples TRBV6-1 to TRBJ2-1; unclear D gene. CDR3 length equals 12 residues. The V gene lost 4 bases and the J gene lost 8 bases, with 9 bases spanning the gap. The germline CDR1 and CDR2 sequences are MNHNS and SASEGT. The CDR3 DNA reads TGTGCCAGCAGTGCCCCCTTAGATGAGCAGTTCTTC. Translation gives CASSAPLDEQFF.

The rearrangement uses TRBV15 and TRBJ1-2; D gene ambiguous. CDR1 is LNHNV, CDR2 YYDKDF, per germline (reference sequence). The ends were cut back, 3 bases at V and 6 bases at J, with 11 bases in the middle. The CDR3 length is 13 residues. The CDR3 nucleotides read TGTGCCACCAGCAGGGAGGGTACTCATGGCTACACCTTC. Protein sequence: CATSREGTHGYTF.

The chain links TRBV4-3 to TRBJ2-7; TRBD1 aligns across 9 bases. Germline V gives CDR1 LGHNA, CDR2 YSLEER. Trimming took 1 base from V and 4 from J; bases not matched to a gene: 5. The CDR3 is 15 residues long. As DNA, the CDR3 is TGCGCCAGCAGCCAAGGGACAGGGGATTATTACGAGCAGTACTTC. Its translation is CASSQGTGDYYEQYF.

The rearrangement uses TRBV2 and TRBJ1-1; tentatively, D is TRBD1 (6 bases). CDR1 is SNHLY and CDR2 is FYNNEI in the germline V gene. V gave up 8 bases and J gave up 3 bases, with 16 bases separating them. The CDR3 contains 14 residues. This CDR3 is CASSVGGVDTEAFF. The CDR3 DNA is TGTGCCAGCTCCGTTGGGGGCGTGGACACTGAAGCTTTCTTT.

This sequence joins TRBV4-1 and TRBJ2-7; D might be TRBD2 (7 bases). Deletions cut 4 bases from V and 2 bases from J, with 18 bases between. The germline CDR1 and CDR2 sequences are MGHRA and YSYEKL. This CDR3 comprises 16 residues. The CDR3 protein is CASSPPGGRRTYEQYF. As DNA, the CDR3 is TGCGCCAGCAGCCCCCCCGGGGGGCGCCGTACCTACGAGCAGTACTTC.

J is TRBJ2-7 and V is TRBV15; 8 positions match TRBD2. Germline assignment: CDR1 LNHNV and CDR2 YYDKDF (reference sequence). V trimming: 0 bases; J trimming: 5 bases; junction bases outside the gene matches: 3. There are 14 residues in the CDR3. The CDR3 DNA follows: TGTGCCACCAGCAGAGATCGGGGGGGCCACGAGCAGTACTTC. Translated: CATSRDRGGHEQYF.

The CDR3 protein is CASSLSLSGAKTQYF. CDR3 sequence (DNA): TGTGCCAGCAGCTTGTCACTTAGCGGAGCCAAGACCCAGTACTTC. The chain links TRBV5-8 to TRBJ2-5, with D tentatively TRBD2 (6 bases). Looked up from germline, CDR1 is SGHTS and CDR2 is YDEGEE. Trimming left V 1 base short and J 6 bases short, with 16 bases between. The CDR3 has 15 amino acids.

The genes are TRBV27 and TRBJ2-1, with TRBD2 identical over 9 bases. CDR1 and CDR2 (germline): MNHEY, SMNVEV (reference sequence). CDR3 size: 15 residues. V gave up 5 bases and J gave up 4 bases; unmatched junction bases: 6. The CDR3 DNA sequence: TGTGCCAGCAGTCTTCAAGCGGGGGGTTACAATGAGCAGTTCTTC. Translation: CASSLQAGGYNEQFF.